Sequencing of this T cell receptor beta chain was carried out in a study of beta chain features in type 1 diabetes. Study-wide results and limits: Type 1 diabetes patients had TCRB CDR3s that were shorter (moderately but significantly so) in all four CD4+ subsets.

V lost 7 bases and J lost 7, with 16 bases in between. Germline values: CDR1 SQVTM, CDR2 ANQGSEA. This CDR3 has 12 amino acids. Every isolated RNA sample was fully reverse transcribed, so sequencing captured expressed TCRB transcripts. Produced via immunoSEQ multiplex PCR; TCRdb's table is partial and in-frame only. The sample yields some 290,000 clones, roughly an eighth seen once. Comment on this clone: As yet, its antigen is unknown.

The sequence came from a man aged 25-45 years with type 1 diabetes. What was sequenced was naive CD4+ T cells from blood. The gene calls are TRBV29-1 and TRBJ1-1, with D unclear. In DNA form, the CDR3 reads TGCAGCGCTGTGCCCGGGGAGGGTGAAGCTTTCTTT. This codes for CSAVPGEGEAFF. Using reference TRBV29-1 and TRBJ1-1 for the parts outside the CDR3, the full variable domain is SAVISQKPSRDICQRGTSLTIQCQVDSQVTMMFWYRQQPGQSLTLIATANQGSEATYESGFVIDKFPISRPNLTFSTLTVSNMSPEDSSIYLCSAVPGEGEAFFGQGTRLTVV.